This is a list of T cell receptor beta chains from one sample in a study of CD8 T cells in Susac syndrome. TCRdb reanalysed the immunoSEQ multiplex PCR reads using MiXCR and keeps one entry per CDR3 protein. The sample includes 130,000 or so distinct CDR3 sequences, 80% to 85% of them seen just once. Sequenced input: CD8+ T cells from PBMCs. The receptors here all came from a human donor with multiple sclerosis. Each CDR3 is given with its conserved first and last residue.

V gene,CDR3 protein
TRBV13,CASSLPSENTEAFF
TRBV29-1,CSVVIRNEQFF
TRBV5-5,CASSLRGEGEKLFF
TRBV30,CAWSTAENTEAFF
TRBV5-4,CAGSSKIGRGSRRTGELFF
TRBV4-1,CASSLGTGLVGGYTF
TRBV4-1,CASSQVEGRTEAFF
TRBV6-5,CASSSNRPRQGGLDTEAFF
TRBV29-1,CSVSPDYGYTF
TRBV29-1,CSVPGQGFHGYTF
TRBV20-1,CSAREDPTGFAANYGYTF
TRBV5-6,CASSFEGAYGYTF
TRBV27,CASSPATGGNQPQHF
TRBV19,CASSTGPGQNYGYTF
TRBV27,CASSYVSNQPQHF
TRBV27,CASRTRISGSTDTQYF
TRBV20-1,CSARDIDTQYF
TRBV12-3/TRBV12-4,CASSLTWITEAFF
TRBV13,CASSSYGSSYNSPLHF
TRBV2,CASSEGDRGNQPQHF
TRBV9,CASSSDRGYSYEQYF
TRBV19,CASSTASWAGNNYGYTF
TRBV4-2,CASSQEELAGTANTGELFF
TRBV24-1,CATSEGGGPNQPQHF
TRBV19,CASSIYGVSNQPQHF
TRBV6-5,CASGGAKNTEAFF